Listed here are 27 T cell receptor beta chains from one sample, sequenced in a study of blood T cell repertoires in COVID-19. Data came from immunoSEQ multiplex PCR; TCRdb stores just in-frame clones and leaves some out. The data hold about 370,000 clones, with more than 70% observed a single time. Sample: peripheral blood. The receptors shown here come from a woman in her twenties or thirties with COVID-19, enrolled during active disease.

The chain employs TRBV7-2 and TRBJ2-2; D gene uncertain. V was trimmed by 2 bases and J by 5 bases, leaving 9 bases between them. CDR1 and CDR2 from the germline V gene are SGHTA and FQGNSA. CDR3 length: 14 amino acids. The DNA for the CDR3 is TGTGCCAGCAGCTTAAGTGGGCGTACCGGGGAGCTGTTTTTT. Its protein product is CASSLSGRTGELFF.

The chain has TRBV5-6 and TRBJ1-2; 9 bases fit TRBD1. The CDR3 contains 16 residues. V was pared by 4 bases and J by 4 bases, with 11 bases of the junction left unmatched. Germline CDR1 and CDR2: SGHDT and YYEEEE. In DNA form, the CDR3 reads TGTGCCAGCAGCGTAGTCCGGGACAGGGCTTTCTATGGCTACACCTTC. This sequence encodes CASSVVRDRAFYGYTF.

V gene TRBV5-1 combines with J gene TRBJ1-5; D gene unclear. V was clipped by 4 bases and J by 4 bases, with 18 bases between them. The CDR3 loop spans 16 amino acids. Per the germline V gene, CDR1 is SGHRS and CDR2 is YFSETQ. The CDR3 nucleotides read TGCGCCAGCAGCCCGGGGAGTCCGGGCCGGAATCAGCCCCAGCATTTT. Protein sequence: CASSPGSPGRNQPQHF.

This sequence joins TRBV5-1 and TRBJ2-2, with D perhaps matching TRBD1 (6 bases). Germline V gene sequence: CDR1 SGHRS, CDR2 YFSETQ. The V gene lost 6 bases and the J gene lost 0 bases, with 15 bases spanning the gap. The CDR3 spans 16 residues. In nucleotides, the CDR3 is TGCGCCAGCAACCCTTCCGGGACAACGAACACCGGGGAGCTGTTTTTT. Translating it yields CASNPSGTTNTGELFF.

V and J are TRBV29-1 and TRBJ2-3, with D possibly TRBD2 on 6 matching bases. Trimming pared 4 bases from V and 1 base from J, leaving 27 bases between. From germline, CDR1 is SQVTM and CDR2 ANQGSEA. This CDR3 contains 19 residues. The CDR3 is CSVGGWSTARGYGTDTQYF. In nucleotides, the CDR3 is TGCAGCGTTGGAGGATGGTCCACCGCGCGGGGTTACGGCACAGATACGCAGTATTTT.

The V call is TRBV11-2, the J call TRBJ2-7; 9 bases match TRBD1. The junction had 8 bases not matched to a gene; V was cut back by 5 bases and J by 3 bases. This CDR3 has 15 residues. Looked up from germline, CDR1 is SGHAT and CDR2 is FQNNGV. CDR3 DNA: TGTGCCAGCAGCGCCCCGGGACAGGGAGGCTACGAGCAGTACTTC. This codes for CASSAPGQGGYEQYF.

A few counts support this clone. The rearrangement uses TRBV6-1 and TRBJ2-4; weak D call: TRBD2 (5 bases). The V end was cut by 3 bases, the J end by 3 bases, with 12 bases between. This CDR3 spans 15 amino acids. The V gene's germline CDR1 is MNHNS and CDR2 SASEGT. The DNA for the CDR3 is TGTGCCAGCAGTGATGAGGGAGAAGTCAAAAACATTCAGTACTTC. Translating gives CASSDEGEVKNIQYF.

The chain couples TRBV11-2 to TRBJ1-3; TRBD1 matches at 7 bases. Trimming took 4 bases from V and 2 from J; bases not matched to a gene: 5. Germline lookup yields CDR1 SGHAT and CDR2 FQNNGV. This CDR3 spans 15 amino acids. CDR3 nucleotide sequence: TGTGCCAGCAGCTCCCGAGGACAGGCTGGAAACACCATATATTTT. Its translation is CASSSRGQAGNTIYF. Variable domain in full (rest from reference TRBV11-2 and TRBJ1-3): EAGVAQSPRYKIIEKRQSVAFWCNPISGHATLYWYQQILGQGPKLLIQFQNNGVVDDSQLPKDRFSAERLKGVDSTLKIQPAKLEDSAVYLCASSSRGQAGNTIYFGEGSWLTVV.

There are a few counts of this clone. Other DNA sequences from this sample encode an identical CDR3 as well. V gene TRBV6-4 combines with J gene TRBJ2-1, with 10 positions matching TRBD2. Germline CDR1 and CDR2: MRHNA and SNTAGT. The CDR3 has 15 amino acids. The ends lost 4 bases at V and 0 bases at J; junction bases unmatched: 0. CDR3 in amino acids: CASSASGSSYNEQFF. DNA of the CDR3: TGTGCCAGCAGTGCTAGCGGGAGCTCCTACAATGAGCAGTTCTTC.

The J gene is TRBJ1-1, the V gene TRBV30; 8 positions agree with TRBD1. This CDR3 has 14 residues. Germline loops: CDR1 GTSNPN, CDR2 SVGIG (reference sequence). After removal of 5 bases from V and 1 base from J, the junction contained 6 bases not matched to a gene. CDR3 in amino acids: CAWGTGGWNTEAFF. CDR3 bases: TGTGCCTGGGGAACAGGGGGTTGGAACACTGAAGCTTTCTTT.

The V and J genes are TRBV4-2 and TRBJ2-7, with 10 bases aligning to TRBD1. The CDR3 loop spans 15 amino acids. The germline V gene has CDR1 LGHNA and CDR2 YNFKEQ. The V and J ends lost 1 base and 2 bases, in that order; junction bases with no gene match: 2. The DNA for the CDR3 is TGTGCCAGCAGCCAAGGGACAGGGGGGGCCTACGAGCAGTACTTC. The encoded protein is CASSQGTGGAYEQYF.

The CDR3 region has the DNA TGTGCCAGCAGCTTATTTGAAGGCGGGAACTACAATGAGCAGTTCTTC. Translating it yields CASSLFEGGNYNEQFF. The chain employs TRBV7-8 and TRBJ2-1; D perhaps matches TRBD2 (6 bases). Germline loops: CDR1 SGHVS, CDR2 FQNEAQ. Deletions cut 2 bases from V and 3 bases from J, with 14 bases between. This CDR3 has 16 amino acids.

This clone has just a few counts. The chain is built from TRBV2 and TRBJ2-7; 7 bases fit TRBD1. The CDR3 is made up of 12 amino acids. CDR1 and CDR2 (germline): SNHLY, FYNNEI. The J segment lost 5 bases and the V segment lost 8 bases, leaving 6 bases of the junction unmatched. CDR3 in amino acids: CASGDSLHEQYF. The CDR3 nucleotides read TGTGCCAGCGGGGACAGCCTCCACGAGCAGTACTTC.

As DNA, the CDR3 is TGTGCCAGCAGTTACCCGACTAGCGGGAGAAGGAGGAGCAACGAGCAGTACTTC. Amino acids: CASSYPTSGRRRSNEQYF. The chain carries TRBV6-2 or TRBV6-3 and TRBJ2-7; 12 nucleotides line up with TRBD2. Germline loops: CDR1 MNHEY, CDR2 SVGEGT. This CDR3 is built from 18 residues. V lost 2 bases to trimming and J lost 5 bases; unmatched junction nucleotides: 13.

Only one count was recorded for this clone. The V and J genes are TRBV14 and TRBJ2-2, with 7 nucleotides matching TRBD1. Germline assignment: CDR1 SGHDN and CDR2 FVKESK. The CDR3 has 15 residues. Losses at the gene ends were 5 bases for V and 3 bases for J; bases not matched to a gene: 6. The CDR3, as DNA: TGTGCCAGCAGCATTACAGGGGTAGACACCGGGGAGCTGTTTTTT. This codes for CASSITGVDTGELFF.

This clone has only one observation. V usage is TRBV5-6 and J usage is TRBJ1-4; TRBD1 matches at 9 bases. The CDR3 contains 16 residues. Germline trimming cut 5 bases from V and 5 bases from J; bases unmatched to any gene: 10. Germline assignment: CDR1 SGHDT and CDR2 YYEEEE. CDR3 loop: CASRLTGGSGNEKLFF. In DNA, the CDR3 is TGTGCCAGCAGACTGACAGGGGGATCGGGGAATGAAAAACTGTTTTTT.

The chain recombines TRBV5-1 with TRBJ2-2; 15 bases are shared with TRBD2. CDR3 size: 16 residues. Germline CDR1 is SGHRS and CDR2 is YFSETQ. J was trimmed by 6 bases and V by 4 bases; bases with no gene match: 4. This CDR3 reads CASSIGLAGGPGELFF. In DNA form, the CDR3 reads TGCGCCAGCAGCATAGGACTAGCGGGAGGGCCCGGGGAGCTGTTTTTT.

The chain couples TRBV19 to TRBJ2-1; D is undetermined. V lost 0 bases and J 0 bases, leaving 15 bases between the germline ends. The CDR3 totals 18 residues. CDR1 and CDR2 (germline): LNHDA, SQIVND (reference sequence). As DNA, the CDR3 is TGTGCCAGTAGTATAGATCCTCCAGCGAGCAGCTCCTACAATGAGCAGTTCTTC. Translated: CASSIDPPASSSYNEQFF.

The V call is TRBV11-3, the J call TRBJ2-2, with 8 positions matching TRBD2. CDR1 and CDR2 from the germline V gene are SGHNT and YENEEA. The V segment lost 6 bases and the J segment 0 bases; nucleotides outside the gene matches: 6. The CDR3 extends over 16 amino acids. CDR3 in DNA: TGTGCCAGCAGAGAGACGGGAGGGCCGAACACCGGGGAGCTGTTTTTT. Protein: CASRETGGPNTGELFF. Using reference TRBV11-3 and TRBJ2-2 for the parts outside the CDR3, the full variable domain is EAGVVQSPRYKIIEKKQPVAFWCNPISGHNTLYWYLQNLGQGPELLIRYENEEAVDDSQLPKDRFSAERLKGVDSTLKIQPAELGDSAVYLCASRETGGPNTGELFFGEGSRLTVL.

The chain employs TRBV27 and TRBJ2-7, with TRBD2 as a possible D gene (7 bases). The CDR3 runs 14 residues. The ends were cut back, 2 bases at V and 2 bases at J, with 10 bases in the middle. Germline V gene lookup returns CDR1 MNHEY and CDR2 SMNVEV (reference sequence). In DNA form, the CDR3 reads TGTGCCAGCAGTTTAAGGGGGGGAACCTACGAGCAGTACTTC. This gives the protein CASSLRGGTYEQYF.

The CDR3 DNA is TGTGCCAGCTCACCATCTGCACAGGGGAAAGAGACCCAGTACTTC. This translates into CASSPSAQGKETQYF. The V and J genes are TRBV18 and TRBJ2-5; 7 nucleotides agree with TRBD1. Unmatched junction bases numbered 6, after V lost 2 bases and J lost 3 bases. CDR3 size: 15 residues. Germline V gives CDR1 KGHSH, CDR2 LQKENI.

This clone appeared once. The chain couples TRBV7-2 to TRBJ2-2; TRBD1 might be the D (6 bases). CDR1 SGHTA and CDR2 FQGNSA come from the germline V gene. This CDR3 region has 15 residues. V was trimmed by 5 bases and J by 7 bases, leaving 17 bases between them. The CDR3 DNA sequence: TGTGCCAGCAGCGAGAACAGGGCGGTGAGCGGGGAGCTGTTTTTT. This encodes CASSENRAVSGELFF.

The rearrangement links TRBV29-1 to TRBJ2-3, with 10 bases fitting TRBD2. The V gene's germline CDR1 is SQVTM and CDR2 ANQGSEA. The CDR3 length is 15 residues. J gave up 7 bases and V 6 bases, and 13 bases lay outside the gene matches. DNA of the CDR3: TGCAGCGTGGGGGGGCTAGCGGGAGAACGGTATACGCAGTATTTT. The encoded protein is CSVGGLAGERYTQYF.

The V and J genes are TRBV18 and TRBJ1-3; 7 bases match TRBD1. This CDR3 has 16 amino acids. Germline V gives CDR1 KGHSH, CDR2 LQKENI. V was pared by 0 bases and J by 0 bases, with 2 bases of the junction left unmatched. CDR3 bases: TGTGCCAGCTCACCACCGGGACAGATCTCTGGAAACACCATATATTTT. Translated: CASSPPGQISGNTIYF.

The V call is TRBV4-3, the J call TRBJ2-2; 9 nucleotides match TRBD1. Per the germline V gene, CDR1 is LGHNA and CDR2 is YSLEER. Trimming at V came to 3 bases and at J to 5 bases, leaving 10 bases not matched to a gene. This CDR3 region has 17 residues. CDR3 in amino acids: CASSQPGQGSSTGELFF. In DNA form, the CDR3 reads TGCGCCAGCAGCCAGCCGGGACAGGGATCGAGTACCGGGGAGCTGTTTTTT.

The chain is built from TRBV12-3 or TRBV12-4 and TRBJ2-5; D gene uncertain. V lost 6 bases and J 2 bases, leaving 10 bases between the germline ends. The CDR3 is 13 amino acids. The CDR3 loop reads CASRPDMQETQYF. CDR3 DNA: TGTGCCAGCAGACCAGACATGCAAGAGACCCAGTACTTC.

The chain is built from TRBV20-1 and TRBJ2-4, with D hard to call. V lost 3 bases, J lost 2 bases, and 8 bases lay in between. Germline assignment: CDR1 DFQATT and CDR2 SNEGSKA (reference sequence). The CDR3 covers 13 residues. The CDR3 loop reads CSASYGPKNIQYF. Here the CDR3 DNA reads TGCAGTGCTAGTTATGGGCCCAAAAACATTCAGTACTTC.